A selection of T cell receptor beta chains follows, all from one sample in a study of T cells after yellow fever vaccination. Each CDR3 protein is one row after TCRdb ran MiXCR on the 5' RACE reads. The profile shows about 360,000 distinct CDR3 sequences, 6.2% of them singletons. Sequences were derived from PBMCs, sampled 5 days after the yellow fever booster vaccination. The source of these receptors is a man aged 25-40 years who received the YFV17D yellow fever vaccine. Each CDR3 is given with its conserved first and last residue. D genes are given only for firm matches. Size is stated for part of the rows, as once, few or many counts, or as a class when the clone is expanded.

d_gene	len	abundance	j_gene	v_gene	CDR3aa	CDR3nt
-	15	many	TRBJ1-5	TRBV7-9	CASSSPGDRNQPQHF	TGTGCCAGCAGCTCCCCCGGTGACAGAAATCAGCCCCAGCATTTT
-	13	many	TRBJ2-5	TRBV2	CAWDLPGLETQYF	TGTGCCTGGGACTTGCCCGGGTTGGAGACCCAGTACTTC
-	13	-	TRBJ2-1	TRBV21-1	CASSKDVHNEQFF	TGTGCCAGCAGCAAAGACGTACACAATGAGCAGTTCTTC
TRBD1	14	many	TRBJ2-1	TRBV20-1	CSARRGQGYNEQFF	TGCAGTGCCCGTCGAGGACAGGGCTACAATGAGCAGTTCTTC
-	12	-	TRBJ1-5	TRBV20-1	CSAQGSNQPQHF	TGCAGTGCGCAGGGGAGCAATCAGCCCCAGCATTTT
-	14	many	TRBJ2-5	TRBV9	CASSVEAWGETQYF	TGTGCCAGCAGCGTAGAGGCCTGGGGAGAGACCCAGTACTTC
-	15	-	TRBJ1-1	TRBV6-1	CASSNLRVRGTEAFF	TGTGCCAGCAGCAACCTCAGGGTCCGGGGAACTGAAGCTTTCTTT
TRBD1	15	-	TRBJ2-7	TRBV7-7	CASSLGQGSDYEQYF	TGTGCTAGCAGCTTAGGACAGGGCAGCGACTACGAGCAGTACTTC
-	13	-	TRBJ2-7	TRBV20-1	CSARGWGLYEQYF	TGCAGTGCTAGGGGGTGGGGACTCTACGAGCAGTACTTC
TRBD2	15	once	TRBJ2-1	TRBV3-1	CASSQPAGGPHEQFF	TGTGCCTCCAGCCAACCAGCGGGAGGGCCCCATGAGCAGTTCTTC
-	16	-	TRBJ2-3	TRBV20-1	CSARAVAGKGTDTQYF	TGCAGTGCTAGGGCCGTTGCTGGGAAGGGGACAGATACGCAGTATTTT
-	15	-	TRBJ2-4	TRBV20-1	CSARDHGLAKNIQYF	TGCAGTGCTAGAGATCACGGGTTAGCCAAAAACATTCAGTACTTC
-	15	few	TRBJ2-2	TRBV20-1	CSARDFRKNTGELFF	TGCAGTGCTAGAGATTTCAGGAAGAACACCGGGGAGCTGTTTTTT
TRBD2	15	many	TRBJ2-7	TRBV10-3	CAISDLRLAGDEQYF	TGTGCCATCAGTGACCTACGACTAGCGGGAGACGAGCAGTACTTC
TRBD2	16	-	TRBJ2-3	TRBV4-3	CASSQVRLAGVDTQYF	TGCGCCAGCAGCCAAGTGAGACTAGCGGGAGTTGATACGCAGTATTTT
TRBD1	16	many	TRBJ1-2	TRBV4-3	CASSQGVGQGNYGYTF	TGCGCCAGCAGCCAAGGTGTTGGACAGGGTAACTATGGCTACACCTTC
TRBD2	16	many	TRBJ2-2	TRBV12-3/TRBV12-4	CASSLGLAILTGELFF	TGTGCCAGCAGTTTGGGACTAGCGATCCTCACCGGGGAGCTGTTTTTT
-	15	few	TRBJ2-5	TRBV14	CASSQDSSREETQYF	TGTGCCAGCAGCCAAGACAGCAGTCGGGAAGAGACCCAGTACTTC
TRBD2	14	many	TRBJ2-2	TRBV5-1	CASSLLADTGELFF	TGCGCCAGCAGCTTGCTAGCGGATACCGGGGAGCTGTTTTTT
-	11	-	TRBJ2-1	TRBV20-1	CSGNLYNEQFF	TGCAGCGGGAACCTCTACAATGAGCAGTTCTTC
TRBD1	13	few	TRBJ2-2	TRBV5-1	CASSADRTGELFF	TGCGCCAGCAGCGCGGACAGGACCGGGGAGCTGTTTTTT
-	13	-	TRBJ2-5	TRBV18	CASSPTDQETQYF	TGTGCCAGCTCACCGACAGACCAAGAGACCCAGTACTTC
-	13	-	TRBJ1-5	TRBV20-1	CSARRSGSQPQHF	TGCAGTGCTAGACGGTCGGGTAGTCAGCCCCAGCATTTT
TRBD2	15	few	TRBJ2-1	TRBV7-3	CASSPPGASGNEQFF	TGTGCCAGCAGCCCCCCCGGGGCTAGCGGCAATGAGCAGTTCTTC
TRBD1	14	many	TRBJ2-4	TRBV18	CASSPPGQGNIQYF	TGTGCCAGCTCACCACCGGGACAGGGAAACATTCAGTACTTC
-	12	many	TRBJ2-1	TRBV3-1	CASRDNYNEQFF	TGTGCCAGCAGGGACAACTACAATGAGCAGTTCTTC
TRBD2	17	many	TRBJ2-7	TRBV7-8	CASSAGGGSGRINEQYF	TGTGCCAGCAGCGCCGGAGGAGGGAGCGGGAGGATAAACGAGCAGTACTTC
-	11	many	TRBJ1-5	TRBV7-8	CASGQSKPQHF	TGTGCCAGCGGTCAATCTAAGCCCCAGCATTTT
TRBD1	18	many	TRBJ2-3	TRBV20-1	CSARRNPRQGASTDTQYF	TGCAGTGCTAGACGAAATCCTCGACAGGGGGCTAGCACAGATACGCAGTATTTT
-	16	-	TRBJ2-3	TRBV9	CASSVDRGRSTDTQYF	TGTGCCAGCAGCGTAGATCGGGGTCGTAGCACAGATACGCAGTATTTT
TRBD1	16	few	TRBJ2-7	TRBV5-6	CASSLTSHRGLYEQYF	TGTGCCAGCAGCTTGACCTCCCACAGGGGGCTGTACGAGCAGTACTTC
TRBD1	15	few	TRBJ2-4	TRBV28	CASSLMGQGENIQYF	TGTGCCAGCAGTTTAATGGGACAGGGGGAAAACATTCAGTACTTC
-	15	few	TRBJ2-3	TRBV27	CASSRERHTTDTQYF	TGTGCCAGCAGCCGGGAGCGCCACACCACAGATACGCAGTATTTT
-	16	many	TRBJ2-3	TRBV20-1	CSARDSGEGATDTQYF	TGCAGTGCTAGGGATAGCGGTGAGGGGGCCACAGATACGCAGTATTTT
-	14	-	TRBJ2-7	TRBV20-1	CSARGVTRNYEQYF	TGCAGTGCTAGGGGGGTGACCCGAAACTACGAGCAGTACTTC
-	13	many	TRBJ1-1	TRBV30	CAWSPQVNTEAFF	TGTGCCTGGAGTCCGCAGGTGAACACTGAAGCTTTCTTT
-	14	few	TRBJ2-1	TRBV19	CASSSYPGHSEQFF	TGTGCCAGTAGTTCGTATCCAGGTCATAGTGAGCAGTTCTTC
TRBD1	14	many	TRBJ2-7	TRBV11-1	CASSLRDRGLSQYF	TGTGCCAGCAGCTTGAGGGACAGGGGGCTTTCGCAGTACTTC
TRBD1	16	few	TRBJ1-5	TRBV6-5	CASSHGTGVSNQPQHF	TGTGCCAGCAGTCACGGGACAGGAGTTAGCAATCAGCCCCAGCATTTT
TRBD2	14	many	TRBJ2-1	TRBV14	CASSQRPGGNEQFF	TGTGCCAGCAGCCAAAGGCCCGGGGGGAATGAGCAGTTCTTC
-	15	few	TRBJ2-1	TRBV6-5	CASSYSRTAYNEQFF	TGTGCCAGCAGTTACTCCCGGACAGCCTACAATGAGCAGTTCTTC
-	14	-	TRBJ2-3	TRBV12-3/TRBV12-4	CASSLESEADTQYF	TGTGCCAGCAGTTTAGAAAGCGAGGCAGATACGCAGTATTTT